Listed here are 8 T cell receptor beta chains from one sample, sequenced in a study of control samples from healthy donors and cancer patients. TCRdb's table, derived via immunoSEQ multiplex PCR, lists solely in-frame clones and lacks some. The sample yields 75,000 to 100,000 clones, roughly 89% seen once. The sample comprised blood. These receptors were taken from a man aged 45 to 65 in good health.

The chain is built from TRBV12-3 or TRBV12-4 and TRBJ2-7; the D gene is possibly TRBD1 (6 bases). Trimming pared 5 bases from V and 4 bases from J, leaving 12 bases between. This CDR3 has 13 residues. The CDR3 DNA reads TGTGCCAGCAGTCTGACAGGTTTGTACGAGCAGTACTTC. Translated: CASSLTGLYEQYF.

The chain joins TRBV3-1 (or the pseudogene TRBV3-2) to TRBJ2-3; D possibly corresponds to TRBD1 (6 bases). Germline V lookup: CDR1 LGHDT, CDR2 YNNKEL (reference sequence). The V and J ends lost 3 bases and 1 base respectively, with 8 bases between them. The CDR3 length is 14 residues. CDR3 in amino acids: CASSHRQGTDTQYF. CDR3 sequence (DNA): TGTGCCAGCAGCCACCGACAGGGCACAGATACGCAGTATTTT.

As concerns this clone: Other nucleotide sequences from this sample produce the same CDR3. The chain combines TRBV3-1 (or the pseudogene TRBV3-2) with TRBJ2-3, with TRBD2 matching 7 bases. This CDR3 has 14 amino acids. Germline V lookup: CDR1 LGHDT, CDR2 YNNKEL (reference sequence). J lost 1 base, V lost 5 bases, and 3 bases had no gene match. The CDR3 sequence is CASSRSGGTDTQYF. CDR3 sequence (DNA): TGTGCCAGCAGCAGGAGCGGGGGCACAGATACGCAGTATTTT.

This rearrangement joins TRBV6-5 to TRBJ1-4; 7 bases line up with TRBD1. Losses at the gene ends were 5 bases for V and 8 bases for J; bases not matched to a gene: 8. The CDR3 consists of 14 residues. Germline V gene data show CDR1 as MNHEY and CDR2 as SVGAGI. CDR3 in amino acids: CASSTTGTVEKLFF. CDR3 DNA: TGTGCCAGCAGTACCACCGGGACAGTCGAAAAACTGTTTTTT.

The chain uses TRBV7-9 and TRBJ1-5, with D hard to call. The germline V gene has CDR1 SEHNR and CDR2 FQNEAQ (reference sequence). The CDR3 runs 14 residues. The V end was cut by 1 base, the J end by 7 bases, with 11 bases between. The CDR3 DNA reads as TGTGCCAGCAGCTTAGATCGGGGAGGCCAGCCCCAGCATTTT. Protein: CASSLDRGGQPQHF.

This clone has a handful of counts. The rearrangement links TRBV11-2 to TRBJ2-7; D ambiguous. V was trimmed by 4 bases and J by 2 bases, leaving 3 bases between them. This CDR3 contains 11 residues. In germline, CDR1 is SGHAT, CDR2 FQNNGV. The CDR3 nucleotides read TGTGCCAGCAGCTCCGCCTACGAGCAGTACTTC. Translation gives CASSSAYEQYF.

The J gene is TRBJ1-1, the V gene TRBV11-3, with D possibly matching TRBD1 (5 bases). V was cut by 2 bases and J by 1 base, with 8 bases left in between. The germline V gene has CDR1 SGHNT and CDR2 YENEEA. This CDR3 spans 14 amino acids. CDR3 protein: CASSLLGENTEAFF. The CDR3 DNA reads as TGTGCCAGCAGCTTATTAGGGGAGAACACTGAAGCTTTCTTT.

This sequence joins TRBV5-4 and TRBJ2-5; 12 bases are shared with TRBD2. This CDR3 has 17 amino acids. Germline V gene lookup returns CDR1 SGHNT and CDR2 YYREEE (reference sequence). Losses at the gene ends were 4 bases for V and 5 bases for J; bases not matched to a gene: 12. Written as DNA, the CDR3 is TGTGCCAGCAGCGAACTAGCGGGGGGCCCTATCGGGGAGACCCAGTACTTC. It translates to CASSELAGGPIGETQYF.